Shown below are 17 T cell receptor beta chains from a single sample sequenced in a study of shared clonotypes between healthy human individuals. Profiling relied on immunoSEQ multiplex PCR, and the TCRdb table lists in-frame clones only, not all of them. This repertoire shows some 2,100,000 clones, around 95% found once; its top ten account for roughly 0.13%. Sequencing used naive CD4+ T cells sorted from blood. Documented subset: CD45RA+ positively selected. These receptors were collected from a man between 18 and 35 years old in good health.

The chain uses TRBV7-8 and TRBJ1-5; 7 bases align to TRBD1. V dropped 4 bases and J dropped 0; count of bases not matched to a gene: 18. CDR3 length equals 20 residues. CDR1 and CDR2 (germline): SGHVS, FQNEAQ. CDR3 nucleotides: TGTGCCAGCAGCTACTACTCCCTTCGACAGGGCCAAGATAGCAATCAGCCCCAGCATTTT. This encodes CASSYYSLRQGQDSNQPQHF.

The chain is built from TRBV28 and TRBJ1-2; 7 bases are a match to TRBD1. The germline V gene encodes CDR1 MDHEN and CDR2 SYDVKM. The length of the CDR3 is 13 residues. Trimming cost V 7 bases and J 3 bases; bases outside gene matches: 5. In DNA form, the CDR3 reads TGTGCCAGCATTCAGGGGGGGGACTATGGCTACACCTTC. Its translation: CASIQGGDYGYTF.

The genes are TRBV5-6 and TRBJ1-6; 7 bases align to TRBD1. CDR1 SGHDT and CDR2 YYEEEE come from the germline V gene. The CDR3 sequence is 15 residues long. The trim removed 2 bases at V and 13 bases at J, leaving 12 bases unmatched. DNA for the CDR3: TGTGCCAGCAGCTTTGGGAGACAGGGATCGTACCCCCTCCACTTT. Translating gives CASSFGRQGSYPLHF.

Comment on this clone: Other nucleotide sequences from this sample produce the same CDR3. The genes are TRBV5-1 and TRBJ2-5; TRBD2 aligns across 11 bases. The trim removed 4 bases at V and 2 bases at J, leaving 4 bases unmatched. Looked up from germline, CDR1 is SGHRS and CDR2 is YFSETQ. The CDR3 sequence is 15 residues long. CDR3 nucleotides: TGCGCCAGCAGCCTGGGGACTAGCGGACAAGAGACCCAGTACTTC. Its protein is CASSLGTSGQETQYF.

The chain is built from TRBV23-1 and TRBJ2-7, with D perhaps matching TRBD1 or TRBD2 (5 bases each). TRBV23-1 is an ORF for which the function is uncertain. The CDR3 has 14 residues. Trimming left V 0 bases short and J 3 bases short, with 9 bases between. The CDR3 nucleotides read TGCGCCAGCAGTCAATCTTATGGGGGCTACGAGCAGTACTTC. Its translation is CASSQSYGGYEQYF.

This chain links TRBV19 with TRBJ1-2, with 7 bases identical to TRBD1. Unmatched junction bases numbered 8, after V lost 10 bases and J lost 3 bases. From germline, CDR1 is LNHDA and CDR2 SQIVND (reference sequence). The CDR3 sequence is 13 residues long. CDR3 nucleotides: TGTGCCACCGACAGAGGGGGCGACTATGGCTACACCTTC. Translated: CATDRGGDYGYTF.

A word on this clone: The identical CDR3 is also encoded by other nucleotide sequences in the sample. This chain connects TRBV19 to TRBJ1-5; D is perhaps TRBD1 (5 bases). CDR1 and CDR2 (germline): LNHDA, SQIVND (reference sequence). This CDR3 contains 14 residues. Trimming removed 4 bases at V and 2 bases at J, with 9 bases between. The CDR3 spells CASSTLGGNQPQHF. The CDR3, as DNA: TGTGCCAGTAGTACCCTGGGGGGCAATCAGCCCCAGCATTTT.

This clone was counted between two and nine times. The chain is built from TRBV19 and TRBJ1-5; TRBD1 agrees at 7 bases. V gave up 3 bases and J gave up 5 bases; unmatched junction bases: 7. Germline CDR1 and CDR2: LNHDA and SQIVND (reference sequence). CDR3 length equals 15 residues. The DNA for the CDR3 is TGTGCCAGTAGTATCCGACAGGGAACGGATCAGCCCCAGCATTTT. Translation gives CASSIRQGTDQPQHF.

The CDR3 nucleotides read TGTGCCAGTAGTATAGGACTAGCGGGAATCTACGAGCAGTACTTC. Protein product: CASSIGLAGIYEQYF. The chain recombines TRBV19 with TRBJ2-7; 11 nucleotides align to TRBD2. Germline loops: CDR1 LNHDA, CDR2 SQIVND (reference sequence). The CDR3 contains 15 residues. V was pared by 1 base and J by 3 bases, with 2 bases of the junction left unmatched.

The CDR3 loop is CASSKERDRAYTGELFF. The CDR3 nucleotides are TGTGCCAGCAGCAAAGAAAGGGACAGAGCTTACACCGGGGAGCTGTTTTTT. The chain has TRBV21-1 and TRBJ2-2; the DNA was not used to check the table's D call, TRBD1. TRBV21-1 represents a pseudogene. This CDR3 has 17 residues.

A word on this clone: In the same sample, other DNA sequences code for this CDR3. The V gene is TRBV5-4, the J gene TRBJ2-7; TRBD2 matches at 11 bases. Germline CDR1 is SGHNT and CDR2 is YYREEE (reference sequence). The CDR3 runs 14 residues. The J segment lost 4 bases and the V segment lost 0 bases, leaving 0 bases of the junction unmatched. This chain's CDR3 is CASSLGTSGYEQYF. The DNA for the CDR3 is TGTGCCAGCAGCTTGGGGACTAGCGGGTACGAGCAGTACTTC.

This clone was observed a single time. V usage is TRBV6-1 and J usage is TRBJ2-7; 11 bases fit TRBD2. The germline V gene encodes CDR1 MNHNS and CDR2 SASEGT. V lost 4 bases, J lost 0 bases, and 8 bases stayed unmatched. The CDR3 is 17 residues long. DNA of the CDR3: TGTGCCAGCAGTGCGGGGACTAGCGGTCCCTTCTCCTACGAGCAGTACTTC. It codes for CASSAGTSGPFSYEQYF.

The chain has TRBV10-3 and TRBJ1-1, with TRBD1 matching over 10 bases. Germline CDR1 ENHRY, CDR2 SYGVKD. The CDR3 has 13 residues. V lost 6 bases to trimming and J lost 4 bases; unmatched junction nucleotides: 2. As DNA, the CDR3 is TGTGCCATCAGAAGGGACAGGGGCACTGAAGCTTTCTTT. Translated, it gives CAIRRDRGTEAFF.

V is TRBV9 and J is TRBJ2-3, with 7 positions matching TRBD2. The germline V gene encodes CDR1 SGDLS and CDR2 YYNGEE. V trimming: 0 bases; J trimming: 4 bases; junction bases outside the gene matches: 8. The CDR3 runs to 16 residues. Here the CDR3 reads CASSVGAGAIADTQYF. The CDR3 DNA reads TGTGCCAGCAGCGTAGGGGCGGGAGCGATCGCAGATACGCAGTATTTT.

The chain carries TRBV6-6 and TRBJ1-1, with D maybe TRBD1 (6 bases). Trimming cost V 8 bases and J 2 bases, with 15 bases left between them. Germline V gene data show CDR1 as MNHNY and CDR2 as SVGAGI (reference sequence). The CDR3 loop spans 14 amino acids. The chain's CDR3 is CASGGAGANTEAFF. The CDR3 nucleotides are TGTGCCAGCGGCGGAGCGGGGGCAAACACTGAAGCTTTCTTT.

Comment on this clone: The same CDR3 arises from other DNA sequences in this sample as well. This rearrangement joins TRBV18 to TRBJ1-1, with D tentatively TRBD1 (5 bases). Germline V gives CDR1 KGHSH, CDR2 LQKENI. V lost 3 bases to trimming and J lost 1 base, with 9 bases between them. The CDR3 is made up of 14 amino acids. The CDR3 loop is CASSPQGGNTEAFF. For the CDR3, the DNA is TGTGCCAGCTCACCGCAGGGTGGGAACACTGAAGCTTTCTTT.

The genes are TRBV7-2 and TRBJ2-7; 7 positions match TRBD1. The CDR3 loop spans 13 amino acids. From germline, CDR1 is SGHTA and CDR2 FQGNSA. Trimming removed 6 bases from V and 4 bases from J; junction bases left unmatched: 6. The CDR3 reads CASSTGALYEQYF. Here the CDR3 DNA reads TGTGCCAGCAGTACAGGGGCCCTATACGAGCAGTACTTC. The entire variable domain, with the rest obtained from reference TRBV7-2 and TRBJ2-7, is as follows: GAGVSQSPSNKVTEKGKDVELRCDPISGHTALYWYRQSLGQGLEFLIYFQGNSAPDKSGLPSDRFSAERTGGSVSTLTIQRTQQEDSAVYLCASSTGALYEQYFGPGTRLTVT.